These T cell receptor beta chains were read from a single sample in a study of metastatic and nonmetastatic thyroid tumors. With MiXCR, TCRdb called clones anew from the PCR reads. The data hold 25,000 to 40,000 clones, with about 18% observed a single time. Sample: blood. The receptors derive from a female donor with papillary thyroid cancer or a benign thyroid nodule (not recorded which). Some clones in this sample may be carry-over from other donors' samples. Each CDR3 is given with its conserved first and last residue. Fields, in order: J gene, clone size, D gene, V gene, CDR3 protein, CDR3 DNA. The D gene is left open where the match is weak. Expanded clones are given a class, and other clones once, few, many or no size at all.

J: TRBJ1-5; size: many; D: -; V: TRBV2; CDR3: CASSEDRVSNQPQHF; DNA: TGTGCCAGCAGTGAAGACAGGGTTAGCAATCAGCCCCAGCATTTT
J: TRBJ2-7; size: many; D: -; V: TRBV18; CDR3: CASSPQGIYEQYF; DNA: TGTGCCAGCTCACCACAGGGTATCTACGAGCAGTACTTC
J: TRBJ2-3; size: many; D: TRBD1; V: TRBV24-1; CDR3: CATSVPGQPTDTQYF; DNA: TGTGCCACCAGCGTTCCGGGACAGCCCACAGATACGCAGTATTTT
J: TRBJ2-1; size: -; D: TRBD2; V: TRBV6-1; CDR3: CASKRLAGEGEQFF; DNA: TGTGCCAGCAAAAGACTAGCGGGAGAGGGTGAGCAGTTCTTC
J: TRBJ1-1; size: -; D: -; V: TRBV6-5; CDR3: CASSSVGEDCNTEAFF; DNA: TGTGCCAGCAGTTCAGTGGGAGAAGATTGTAACACTGAAGCTTTCTTT
J: TRBJ2-2; size: -; D: TRBD1; V: TRBV20-1; CDR3: CSARRSGTGVTGELFF; DNA: TGCAGTGCTAGACGTTCCGGGACAGGTGTCACCGGGGAGCTGTTTTTT
J: TRBJ1-4; size: many; D: -; V: TRBV18; CDR3: CASSPKGRGGDEKLFF; DNA: TGTGCCAGCTCACCAAAAGGCAGGGGAGGGGATGAAAAACTGTTTTTT
J: TRBJ2-7; size: many; D: -; V: TRBV30; CDR3: CAWSVVGLELREQYF; DNA: TGTGCCTGGAGTGTAGTAGGGCTAGAGTTGAGGGAGCAGTACTTC
J: TRBJ2-7; size: many; D: -; V: TRBV7-9; CDR3: CASSLSSGNYEQYF; DNA: TGTGCCAGCAGCTTATCCTCCGGGAACTACGAGCAGTACTTC
J: TRBJ2-4; size: -; D: TRBD2; V: TRBV7-8; CDR3: CASNLSGGNIQYF; DNA: TGTGCCAGCAACCTTAGCGGGGGGAACATTCAGTACTTC
J: TRBJ1-1; size: many; D: -; V: TRBV20-1; CDR3: CRTTAGDMNTEAFF; DNA: TGCAGAACCACCGCAGGGGACATGAACACTGAAGCTTTCTTT
J: TRBJ1-5; size: -; D: -; V: TRBV20-1; CDR3: CSARLGTEREPQHF; DNA: TGCAGTGCTAGGTTGGGCACAGAGAGGGAGCCCCAGCATTTT
J: TRBJ2-3; size: many; D: -; V: TRBV18; CDR3: CASWTSSTDTQYF; DNA: TGTGCCAGCTGGACTTCTAGCACAGATACGCAGTATTTT
J: TRBJ2-5; size: many; D: -; V: TRBV14; CDR3: CASSHGREETQYF; DNA: TGTGCCAGCAGCCACGGAAGGGAAGAGACCCAGTACTTC
J: TRBJ1-6; size: many; D: -; V: TRBV7-2; CDR3: CASSALRGNSPLHF; DNA: TGTGCCAGCAGCGCTCTGCGGGGGAATTCACCCCTCCACTTT
J: TRBJ2-7; size: medium-sized; D: -; V: TRBV5-1; CDR3: CASSLDRVFYEQYF; DNA: TGCGCCAGCAGCTTGGACAGGGTTTTTTACGAGCAGTACTTC
J: TRBJ2-5; size: many; D: -; V: TRBV4-2; CDR3: CASSQGGPKETQYF; DNA: TGTGCCAGCAGCCAAGGAGGCCCAAAGGAGACCCAGTACTTC
J: TRBJ2-7; size: many; D: -; V: TRBV18; CDR3: CASSPPGSYEQYF; DNA: TGTGCCAGCTCACCCCCGGGTTCCTACGAGCAGTACTTC
J: TRBJ2-3; size: many; D: -; V: TRBV12-3/TRBV12-4; CDR3: CASSSAAFTQYF; DNA: TGTGCCAGCAGTTCAGCCGCTTTTACGCAGTATTTT
J: TRBJ2-5; size: -; D: -; V: TRBV7-9; CDR3: CASSLVWGGQETQYF; DNA: TGTGCCAGCAGCTTAGTCTGGGGCGGCCAAGAGACCCAGTACTTC
J: TRBJ2-5; size: -; D: TRBD2; V: TRBV5-4; CDR3: CASSGWTSGGRETQYF; DNA: TGTGCCAGCAGCGGATGGACTAGCGGGGGTAGGGAGACCCAGTACTTC
J: TRBJ2-7; size: few; D: TRBD2; V: TRBV28; CDR3: CASSFTSGSGYEQYF; DNA: TGTGCCAGCAGTTTTACTAGCGGGAGTGGCTACGAGCAGTACTTC
J: TRBJ1-2; size: many; D: -; V: TRBV3-1; CDR3: CASSQASGKTAF; DNA: TGTGCCAGCAGCCAAGCCTCAGGGAAAACGGCCTTC
J: TRBJ2-3; size: many; D: TRBD2; V: TRBV4-2; CDR3: CASSQEKGGGADTQYF; DNA: TGTGCCAGCAGCCAAGAAAAGGGCGGGGGGGCAGATACGCAGTATTTT
J: TRBJ1-2; size: many; D: -; V: TRBV9; CDR3: CASSGNPGLEGIYTF; DNA: TGTGCCAGCAGCGGGAATCCGGGACTTGAGGGTATCTACACCTTC
J: TRBJ1-2; size: -; D: TRBD1; V: TRBV19; CDR3: CAIIPRDSYFLGDYGYTF; DNA: TGTGCCATTATTCCTCGGGACAGTTATTTTTTGGGGGACTATGGCTACACCTTC
J: TRBJ2-7; size: once; D: TRBD2; V: TRBV5-5; CDR3: CASSGLVVYEQYF; DNA: TGTGCCAGTTCGGGACTAGTGGTCTACGAGCAGTACTTC
J: TRBJ1-6; size: -; D: TRBD1; V: TRBV30; CDR3: CAWSVQGARSPLHF; DNA: TGTGCCTGGAGTGTCCAGGGGGCGCGATCACCCCTCCACTTT
J: TRBJ2-3; size: many; D: -; V: TRBV18; CDR3: CASSSGEQADTQYF; DNA: TGTGCCAGCTCATCCGGGGAACAAGCAGATACGCAGTATTTT
J: TRBJ2-7; size: -; D: -; V: TRBV20-1; CDR3: CRPGRSHEQYF; DNA: TGCAGACCAGGCAGGTCCCACGAGCAGTACTTC
J: TRBJ1-5; size: many; D: -; V: TRBV12-3/TRBV12-4; CDR3: CASSLGTDQPQHF; DNA: TGTGCCAGCAGTTTAGGAACGGATCAGCCCCAGCATTTT
J: TRBJ1-2; size: many; D: -; V: TRBV4-3; CDR3: CASSQEIAANYGYTF; DNA: TGCGCCAGCAGCCAAGAGATAGCAGCGAACTATGGCTACACCTTC
J: TRBJ2-3; size: many; D: TRBD2; V: TRBV4-1; CDR3: CASSLTSGLAGFTDTQYF; DNA: TGCGCCAGCAGCCTTACATCTGGACTAGCGGGCTTCACAGATACGCAGTATTTT
J: TRBJ2-2; size: many; D: -; V: TRBV28; CDR3: CASSVAEGGGTGELFF; DNA: TGTGCCAGCAGTGTGGCGGAGGGAGGCGGTACCGGGGAGCTGTTTTTT
J: TRBJ2-7; size: medium-sized; D: -; V: TRBV28; CDR3: CASSFVPYEQYF; DNA: TGTGCCAGCAGTTTTGTCCCCTACGAGCAGTACTTC
J: TRBJ2-3; size: many; D: -; V: TRBV5-1; CDR3: CASSLASQADTQYF; DNA: TGCGCCAGCAGCTTGGCCTCTCAGGCGGATACGCAGTATTTT
J: TRBJ2-7; size: -; D: -; V: TRBV12-3/TRBV12-4; CDR3: CASIRASTHEQYF; DNA: TGTGCCAGCATCAGGGCCAGCACCCACGAGCAGTACTTC
J: TRBJ1-2; size: many; D: TRBD1; V: TRBV7-2; CDR3: CASSLGTGLSYGYTF; DNA: TGTGCCAGCAGCCTTGGGACAGGGTTGTCCTATGGCTACACCTTC
J: TRBJ2-7; size: -; D: TRBD2; V: TRBV20-1; CDR3: CSAREGRGILAGSSGYKQYF; DNA: TGCAGTGCTAGAGAGGGCAGGGGAATACTAGCGGGATCGTCTGGATACAAGCAGTACTTC
J: TRBJ2-3; size: many; D: -; V: TRBV11-3; CDR3: CASSQSGDTDTQYF; DNA: TGTGCCAGCAGCCAATCAGGGGACACAGATACGCAGTATTTT
J: TRBJ2-1; size: medium-sized; D: -; V: TRBV6-1; CDR3: CASLSFSYNEQFF; DNA: TGTGCCAGCCTAAGCTTTTCCTACAATGAGCAGTTCTTC
J: TRBJ1-3; size: few; D: -; V: TRBV28; CDR3: CASISTDSLTSYTIYF; DNA: TGTGCCAGCATCTCGACGGACAGTTTAACGAGTTACACCATATATTTT
J: TRBJ2-7; size: -; D: -; V: TRBV12-3/TRBV12-4; CDR3: CASSFGGGTYEQYF; DNA: -
J: TRBJ2-5; size: many; D: TRBD1; V: TRBV5-5; CDR3: CASSTRTGSGKETQYF; DNA: TGTGCCAGCAGCACTCGGACAGGGAGTGGGAAAGAGACCCAGTACTTC
J: TRBJ1-1; size: many; D: TRBD1; V: TRBV19; CDR3: CASSRAGGQGTEAFF; DNA: TGTGCCAGTAGTCGGGCAGGGGGACAAGGCACTGAAGCTTTCTTT